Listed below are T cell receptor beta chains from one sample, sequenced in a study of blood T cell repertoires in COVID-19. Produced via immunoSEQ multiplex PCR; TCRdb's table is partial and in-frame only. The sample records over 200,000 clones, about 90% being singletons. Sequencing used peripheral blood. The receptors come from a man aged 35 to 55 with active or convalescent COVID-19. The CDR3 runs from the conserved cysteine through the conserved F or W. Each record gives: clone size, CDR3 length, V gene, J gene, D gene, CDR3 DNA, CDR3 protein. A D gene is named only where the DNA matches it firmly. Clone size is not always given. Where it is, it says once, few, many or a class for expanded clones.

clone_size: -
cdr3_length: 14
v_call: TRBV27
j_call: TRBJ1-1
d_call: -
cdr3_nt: TGTGCCAGCAGTTTCAGGGTTGGGAACACTGAAGCTTTCTTT
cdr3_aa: CASSFRVGNTEAFF

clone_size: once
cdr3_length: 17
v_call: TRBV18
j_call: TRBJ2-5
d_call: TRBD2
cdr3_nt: TGTGCCAGCTCACCATCGGGAGGGCTTAGAACCGGAGAGACCCAGTACTTC
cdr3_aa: CASSPSGGLRTGETQYF

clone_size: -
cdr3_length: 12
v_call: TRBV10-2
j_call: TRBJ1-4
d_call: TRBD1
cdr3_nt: TGCGCCAGCGGGGACAGGAATGAAAAACTGTTTTTT
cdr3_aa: CASGDRNEKLFF

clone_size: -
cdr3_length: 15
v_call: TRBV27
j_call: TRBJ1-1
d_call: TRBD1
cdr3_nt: TGTGCCAGCAGTCCGCAGGGGGCGATCGGCACTGAAGCTTTCTTT
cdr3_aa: CASSPQGAIGTEAFF

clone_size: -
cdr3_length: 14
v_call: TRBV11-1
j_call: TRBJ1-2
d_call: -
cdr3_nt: TGTGCCAGCAGCCCCACAGGGAAGAACTATGGCTACACCTTC
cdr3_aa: CASSPTGKNYGYTF

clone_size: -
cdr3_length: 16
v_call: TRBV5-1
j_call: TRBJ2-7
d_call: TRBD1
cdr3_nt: TGCGCCAGCAGCTCGACACAGGGGGCTCTCTCCTACGAGCAGTACTTC
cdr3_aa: CASSSTQGALSYEQYF

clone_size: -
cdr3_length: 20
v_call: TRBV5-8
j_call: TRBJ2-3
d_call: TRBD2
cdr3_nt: TGTGCCAGCAGCTTGGTCGAGACAGGGTCAGCGGGGGGCCTCCCAGATACGCAGTATTTT
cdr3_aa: CASSLVETGSAGGLPDTQYF

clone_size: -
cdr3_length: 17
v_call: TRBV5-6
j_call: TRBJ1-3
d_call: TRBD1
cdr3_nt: TGTGCCAGCAGCACGGGGACAGCCATATTCTCTGGAAACACCATATATTTT
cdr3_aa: CASSTGTAIFSGNTIYF

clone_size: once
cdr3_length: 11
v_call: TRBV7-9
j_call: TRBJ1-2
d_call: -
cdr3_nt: TGTGCCAGTCCCGGCCCGGGAGGCTACACCTTC
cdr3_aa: CASPGPGGYTF

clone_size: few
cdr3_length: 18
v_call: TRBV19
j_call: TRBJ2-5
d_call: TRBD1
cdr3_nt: TGTGCCAGTAGTATAGATCGTCCCGGGGACAGGGGGAGGGGGACCCAGTACTTC
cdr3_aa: CASSIDRPGDRGRGTQYF

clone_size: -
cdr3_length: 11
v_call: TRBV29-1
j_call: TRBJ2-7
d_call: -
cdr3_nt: TGCAGCGTTGCAAGGGGCTACGAGCAGTACTTC
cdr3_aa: CSVARGYEQYF

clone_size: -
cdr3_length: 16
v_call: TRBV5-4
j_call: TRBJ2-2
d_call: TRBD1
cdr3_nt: TGTGCCAGCAGCCCCGTTACAGGGGGCGGAACCGGGGAGCTGTTTTTT
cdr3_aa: CASSPVTGGGTGELFF

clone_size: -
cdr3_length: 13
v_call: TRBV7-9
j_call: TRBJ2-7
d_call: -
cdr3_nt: TGTGCCAGCAGCTTAAGGACAGCGTACGAGCAGTACTTC
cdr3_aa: CASSLRTAYEQYF

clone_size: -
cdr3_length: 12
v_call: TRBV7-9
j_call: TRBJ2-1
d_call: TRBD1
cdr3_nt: TGTGCCAGCAGCTCACAGGGGAATGAGCAGTTCTTC
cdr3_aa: CASSSQGNEQFF

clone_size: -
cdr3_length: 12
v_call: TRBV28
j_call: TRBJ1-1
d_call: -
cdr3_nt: TGTGCCAGCAGTCCCCAGGGCACTGAAGCTTTCTTT
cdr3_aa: CASSPQGTEAFF

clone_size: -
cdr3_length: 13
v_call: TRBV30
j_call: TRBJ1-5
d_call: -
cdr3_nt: TGTGCCTGGAGTGCAGGGTTCGCTCAGCCCCAGCATTTT
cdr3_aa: CAWSAGFAQPQHF

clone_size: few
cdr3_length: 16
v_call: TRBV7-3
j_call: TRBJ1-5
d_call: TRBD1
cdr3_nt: TGTGCCAGCAGCTTGGGACAGGGGGCAAAGGGTCAGCCCCAGCATTTT
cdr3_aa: CASSLGQGAKGQPQHF

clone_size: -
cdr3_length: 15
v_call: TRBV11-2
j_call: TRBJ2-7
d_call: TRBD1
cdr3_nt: TGTGCCAGCAGCTTGATGGACAGGGGGAAAGACGAGCAGTACTTC
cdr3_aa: CASSLMDRGKDEQYF

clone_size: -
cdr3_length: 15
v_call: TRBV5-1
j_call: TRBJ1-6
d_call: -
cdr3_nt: TGCGCCAGCAGCTCCCGTAGCTCCTATAATTCACCCCTCCACTTT
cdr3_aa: CASSSRSSYNSPLHF

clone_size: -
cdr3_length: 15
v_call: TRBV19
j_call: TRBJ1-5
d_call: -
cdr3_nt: TGTGCCAGTGCGGGACGGACATATAGCAATCAGCCCCAGCATTTT
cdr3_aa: CASAGRTYSNQPQHF

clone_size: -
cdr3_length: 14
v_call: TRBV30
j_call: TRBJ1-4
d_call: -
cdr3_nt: TGTGCCTGGAGTCGGAGGGGTAGTTGGGAAAAACTGTTTTTT
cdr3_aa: CAWSRRGSWEKLFF

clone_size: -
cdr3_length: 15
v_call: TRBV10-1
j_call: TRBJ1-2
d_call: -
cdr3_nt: TGCGCCAGCAGTGAGCCAGGGAGGCCGGGAAAAGGCTACACCTTC
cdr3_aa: CASSEPGRPGKGYTF

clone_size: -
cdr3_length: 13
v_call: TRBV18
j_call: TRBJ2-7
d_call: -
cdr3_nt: TGTGCCAGCTCTTTCCCGAGTTCCTACGAGCAGTACTTC
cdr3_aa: CASSFPSSYEQYF

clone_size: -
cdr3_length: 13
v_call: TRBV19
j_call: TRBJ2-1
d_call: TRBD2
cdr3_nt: TGCTCAACTAGCGGGAGCTCCTACAATGAGCAGTTCTTC
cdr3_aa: CSTSGSSYNEQFF

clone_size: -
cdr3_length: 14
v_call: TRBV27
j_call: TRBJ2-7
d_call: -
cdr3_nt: TGTGCCAGCAGTTTATCCCCAGGCACCTACGAGCAGTACTTC
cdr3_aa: CASSLSPGTYEQYF

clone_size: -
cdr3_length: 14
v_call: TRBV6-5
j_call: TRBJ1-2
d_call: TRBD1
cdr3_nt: TGTGCCAGCAGCAGGGACAGCACTAACTATGGCTACACCTTC
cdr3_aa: CASSRDSTNYGYTF

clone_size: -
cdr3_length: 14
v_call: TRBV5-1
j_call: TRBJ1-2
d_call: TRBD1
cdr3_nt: TGCGCCAGCAGCTTCAGTCAGGGGGACTATGGCTACACCTTC
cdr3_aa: CASSFSQGDYGYTF

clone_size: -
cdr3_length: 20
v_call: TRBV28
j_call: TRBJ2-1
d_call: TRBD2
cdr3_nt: TGTGCCAGCAGTTACTCCGGGACTAGCGGGAGGGGGACTTCCTACAATGAGCAGTTCTTC
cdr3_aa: CASSYSGTSGRGTSYNEQFF

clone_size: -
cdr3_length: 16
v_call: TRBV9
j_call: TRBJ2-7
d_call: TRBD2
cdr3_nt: TGTGCCAGCAGCGTAGCTGCTAGCGGGAGGTTCTACGAGCAGTACTTC
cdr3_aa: CASSVAASGRFYEQYF

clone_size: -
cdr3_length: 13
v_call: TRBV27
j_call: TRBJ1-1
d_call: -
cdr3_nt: TGTGCCAGCAGTCTACAGGTGAACACTGAAGCTTTCTTT
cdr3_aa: CASSLQVNTEAFF

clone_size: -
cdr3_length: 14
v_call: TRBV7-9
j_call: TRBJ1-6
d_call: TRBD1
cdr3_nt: TGTGCCAGCAGCGCGACAGGGGTCGGCTCACCCCTCCACTTT
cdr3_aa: CASSATGVGSPLHF

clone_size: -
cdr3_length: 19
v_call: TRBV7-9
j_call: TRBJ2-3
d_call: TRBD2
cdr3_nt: TGTGCCAGCACCTCCACTTGGACTAGCGGGCGAGGGGGCACAGATACGCAGTATTTT
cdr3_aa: CASTSTWTSGRGGTDTQYF

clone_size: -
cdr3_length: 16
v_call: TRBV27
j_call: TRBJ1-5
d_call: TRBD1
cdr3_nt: TGTGCCAGCAGCCTCCTGACAGGGACCTACAATCAGCCCCAGCATTTT
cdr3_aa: CASSLLTGTYNQPQHF

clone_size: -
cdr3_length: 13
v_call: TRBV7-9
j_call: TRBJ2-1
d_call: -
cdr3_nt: TGTGCCAGCAGCCCAACACTCGGCGGCGAGCAGTTCTTC
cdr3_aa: CASSPTLGGEQFF

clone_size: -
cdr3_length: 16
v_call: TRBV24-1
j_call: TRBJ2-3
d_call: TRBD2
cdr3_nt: TGTGCCCCCGCGGGGGGGCCGGGGGAGGGCCCCGATACGCAGTATTTT
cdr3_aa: CAPAGGPGEGPDTQYF

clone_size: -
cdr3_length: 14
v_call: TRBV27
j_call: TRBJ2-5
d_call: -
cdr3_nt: TGTGCCAGCAGTGCGGGACGGCTGGGAGAGACCCAGTACTTC
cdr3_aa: CASSAGRLGETQYF

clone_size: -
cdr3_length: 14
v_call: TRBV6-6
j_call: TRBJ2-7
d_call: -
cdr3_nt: TGTGCCAGCAGTTCCCGGGATAACTCCTACGAGCAGTACTTC
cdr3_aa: CASSSRDNSYEQYF

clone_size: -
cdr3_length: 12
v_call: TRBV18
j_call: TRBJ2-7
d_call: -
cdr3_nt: TGTGCCAGCTCACCGGACAGATCCGAGCAGTACTTC
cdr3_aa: CASSPDRSEQYF

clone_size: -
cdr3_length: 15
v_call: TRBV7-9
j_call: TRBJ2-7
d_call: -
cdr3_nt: TGTGCCAGCAGCCCCCCAAGACAAAGCTCCTACGAGCAGTACTTC
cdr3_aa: CASSPPRQSSYEQYF

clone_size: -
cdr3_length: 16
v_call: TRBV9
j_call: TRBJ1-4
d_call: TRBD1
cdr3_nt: TGTGCCAGCAGCGTAGGGCCGACAGGGGGTAATGAAAAACTGTTTTTT
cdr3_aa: CASSVGPTGGNEKLFF

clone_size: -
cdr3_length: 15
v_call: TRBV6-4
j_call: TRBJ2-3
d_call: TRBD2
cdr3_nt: TGTGCCAGCAGGGTCAAGCGGGAGGGCCGGGATACGCAGTATTTT
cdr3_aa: CASRVKREGRDTQYF

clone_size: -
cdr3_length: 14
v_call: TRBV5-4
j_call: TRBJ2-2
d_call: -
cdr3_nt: TGTGCCAGCAGCAGGGGCGGGGACACCGGGGAGCTGTTTTTT
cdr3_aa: CASSRGGDTGELFF

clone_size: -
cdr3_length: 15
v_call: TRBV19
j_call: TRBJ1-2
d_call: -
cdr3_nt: TGTGCCAGTATCTTCCGGGGGGAACCTAACTATGGCTACACCTTC
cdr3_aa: CASIFRGEPNYGYTF

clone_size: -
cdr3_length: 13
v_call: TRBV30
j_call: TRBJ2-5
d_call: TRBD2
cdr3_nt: TGTGCCTGGAGTGTTGTGGGAGGGGAGACCCAGTACTTC
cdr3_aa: CAWSVVGGETQYF

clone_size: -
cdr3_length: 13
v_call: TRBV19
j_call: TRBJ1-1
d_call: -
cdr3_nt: TGTGCCAGTAGTATTCGTTTGAACACTGAAGCTTTCTTT
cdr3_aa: CASSIRLNTEAFF

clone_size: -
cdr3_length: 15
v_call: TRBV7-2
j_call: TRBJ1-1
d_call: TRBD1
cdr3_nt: TGTGCCAGCAGCTTAGGTAACAGGGGTTGGACTGAAGCTTTCTTT
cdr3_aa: CASSLGNRGWTEAFF

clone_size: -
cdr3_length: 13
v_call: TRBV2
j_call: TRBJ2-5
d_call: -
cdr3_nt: TGTGCCAGAGGGGAACCAGGGTCTTTGGCCCAGTACTTC
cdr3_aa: CARGEPGSLAQYF

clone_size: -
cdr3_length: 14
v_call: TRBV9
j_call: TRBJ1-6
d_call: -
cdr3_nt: TGTGCCAGCAAGGCGACAGGCTCTAATTCACCCCTCCACTTT
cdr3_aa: CASKATGSNSPLHF

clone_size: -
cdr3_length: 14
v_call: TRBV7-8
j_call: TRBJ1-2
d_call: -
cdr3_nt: TGTGCCAGCAGCTTGCAACAGGGAAGATATGGCTACACCTTC
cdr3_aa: CASSLQQGRYGYTF

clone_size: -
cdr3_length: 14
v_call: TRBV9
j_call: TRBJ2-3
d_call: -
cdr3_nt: TGTGCCAGCAGCGTAGTCGGGGAGGCAGATACGCAGTATTTT
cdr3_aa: CASSVVGEADTQYF

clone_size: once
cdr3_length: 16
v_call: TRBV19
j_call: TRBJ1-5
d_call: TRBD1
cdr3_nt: TGTGCCAGTAGTATCATCCGACAGGGGGCAAATGGGCCCCAGCATTTT
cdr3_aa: CASSIIRQGANGPQHF

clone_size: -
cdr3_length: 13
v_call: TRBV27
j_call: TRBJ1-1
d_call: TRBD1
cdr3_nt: TGTGCCAGCAGTTTGACAGGGTACACTGAAGCTTTCTTT
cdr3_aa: CASSLTGYTEAFF

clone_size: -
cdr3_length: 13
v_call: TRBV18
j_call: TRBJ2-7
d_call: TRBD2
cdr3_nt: TGTGCCAGCTCACCAGCGGGAGGCTACGAGCAGTACTTC
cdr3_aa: CASSPAGGYEQYF

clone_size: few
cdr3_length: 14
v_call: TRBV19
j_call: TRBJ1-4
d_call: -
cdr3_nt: TGTGCCAGTAGTATACAGGGAGGATATGAAAAACTGTTTTTT
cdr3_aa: CASSIQGGYEKLFF

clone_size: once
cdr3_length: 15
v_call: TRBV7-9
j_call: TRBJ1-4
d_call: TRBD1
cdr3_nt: TGTGCCAGCAGCCCCCGACAGGGAGTAAATGAAAAACTGTTTTTT
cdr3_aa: CASSPRQGVNEKLFF